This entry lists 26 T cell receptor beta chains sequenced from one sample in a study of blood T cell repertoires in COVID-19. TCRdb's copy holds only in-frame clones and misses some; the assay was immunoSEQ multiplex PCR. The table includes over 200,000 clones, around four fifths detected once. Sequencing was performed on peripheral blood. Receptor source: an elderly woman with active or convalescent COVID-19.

The CDR3 DNA is TGTGCCAGCAGTTTACGCGGGACTAGCGGGGCGAGCTCCTACAATGAGCAGTTCTTC. It specifies CASSLRGTSGASSYNEQFF. The V call is TRBV27, the J call TRBJ2-1; 13 bases agree with TRBD2. V shed 2 bases, J shed 0 bases, and the junction held 7 bases outside the gene matches. Germline V gene lookup returns CDR1 MNHEY and CDR2 SMNVEV (reference sequence). CDR3 size: 19 residues.

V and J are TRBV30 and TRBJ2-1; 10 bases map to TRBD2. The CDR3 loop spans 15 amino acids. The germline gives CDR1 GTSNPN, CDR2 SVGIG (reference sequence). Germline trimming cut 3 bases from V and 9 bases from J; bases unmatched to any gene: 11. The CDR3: CAWRIAGGPGSEQFF. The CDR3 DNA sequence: TGTGCCTGGAGAATAGCGGGGGGCCCCGGCAGTGAGCAGTTCTTC.

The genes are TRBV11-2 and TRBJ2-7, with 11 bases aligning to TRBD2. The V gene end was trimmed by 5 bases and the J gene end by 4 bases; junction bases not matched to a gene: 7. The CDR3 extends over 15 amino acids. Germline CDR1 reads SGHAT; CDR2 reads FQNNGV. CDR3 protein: CASSLVGTSGYEQYF. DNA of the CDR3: TGTGCCAGCAGCCTTGTCGGGACTAGCGGTTACGAGCAGTACTTC.

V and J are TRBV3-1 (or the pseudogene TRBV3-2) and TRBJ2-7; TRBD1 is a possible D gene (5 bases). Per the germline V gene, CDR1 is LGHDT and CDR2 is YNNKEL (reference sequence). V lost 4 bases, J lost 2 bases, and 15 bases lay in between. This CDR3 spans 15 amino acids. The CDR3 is CASSPGWTSTYEQYF. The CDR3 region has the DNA TGTGCCAGCAGCCCAGGGTGGACGTCCACCTACGAGCAGTACTTC.

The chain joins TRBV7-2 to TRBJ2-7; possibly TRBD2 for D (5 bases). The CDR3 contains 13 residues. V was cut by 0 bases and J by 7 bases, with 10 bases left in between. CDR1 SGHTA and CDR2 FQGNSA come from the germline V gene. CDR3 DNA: TGTGCCAGCAGCTTAGCACGCCCGGGGGAGCAGTACTTC. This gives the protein CASSLARPGEQYF.

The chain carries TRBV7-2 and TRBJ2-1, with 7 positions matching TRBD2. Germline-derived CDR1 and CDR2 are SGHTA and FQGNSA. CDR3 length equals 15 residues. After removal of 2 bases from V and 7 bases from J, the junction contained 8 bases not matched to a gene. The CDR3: CASSLSAGVWNEQFF. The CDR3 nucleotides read TGTGCCAGCAGCTTAAGTGCGGGAGTGTGGAATGAGCAGTTCTTC.

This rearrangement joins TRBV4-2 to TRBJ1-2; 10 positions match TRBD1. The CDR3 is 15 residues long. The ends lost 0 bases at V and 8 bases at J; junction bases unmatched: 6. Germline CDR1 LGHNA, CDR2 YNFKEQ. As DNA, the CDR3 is TGTGCCAGCAGCCAAGATTGGGGGACAGGGGTCGGCTACACCTTC. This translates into CASSQDWGTGVGYTF.

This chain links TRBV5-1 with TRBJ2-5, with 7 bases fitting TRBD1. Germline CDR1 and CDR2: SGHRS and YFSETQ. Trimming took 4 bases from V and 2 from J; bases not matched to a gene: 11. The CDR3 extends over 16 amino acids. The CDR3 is CASSQQPGQPQETQYF. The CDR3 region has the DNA TGCGCCAGCAGCCAACAACCGGGACAGCCTCAAGAGACCCAGTACTTC.

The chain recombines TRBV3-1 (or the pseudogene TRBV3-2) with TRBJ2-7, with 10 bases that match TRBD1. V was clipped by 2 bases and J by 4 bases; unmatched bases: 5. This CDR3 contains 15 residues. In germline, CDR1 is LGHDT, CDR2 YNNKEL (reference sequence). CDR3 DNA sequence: TGTGCCAGCAGCCAATCGTGGGACAGGGGTTACGAGCAGTACTTC. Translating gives CASSQSWDRGYEQYF.

The CDR3 here is CASSPGLAGGPNTGELFF. The CDR3 DNA reads TGTGCCAGCAGCCCGGGACTAGCGGGGGGCCCTAACACCGGGGAGCTGTTTTTT. The chain employs TRBV4-2 and TRBJ2-2, with 15 bases aligning to TRBD2. V lost 4 bases and J lost 2; bases outside the gene matches: 5. CDR3 size: 18 residues. The germline V gene encodes CDR1 LGHNA and CDR2 YNFKEQ.

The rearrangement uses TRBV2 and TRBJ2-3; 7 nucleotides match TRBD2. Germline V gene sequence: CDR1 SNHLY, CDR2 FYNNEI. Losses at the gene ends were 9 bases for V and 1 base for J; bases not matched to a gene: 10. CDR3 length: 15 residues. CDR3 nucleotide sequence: TGTGCCAGGAAAACCGCGGGGGTGGGCACAGATACGCAGTATTTT. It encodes CARKTAGVGTDTQYF.

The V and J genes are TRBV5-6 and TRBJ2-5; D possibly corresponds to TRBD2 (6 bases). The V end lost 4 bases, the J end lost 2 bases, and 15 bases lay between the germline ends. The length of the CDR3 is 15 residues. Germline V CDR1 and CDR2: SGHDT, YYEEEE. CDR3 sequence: CASSPLPGLQETQYF. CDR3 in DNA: TGTGCCAGCAGCCCCCTTCCGGGACTTCAAGAGACCCAGTACTTC.

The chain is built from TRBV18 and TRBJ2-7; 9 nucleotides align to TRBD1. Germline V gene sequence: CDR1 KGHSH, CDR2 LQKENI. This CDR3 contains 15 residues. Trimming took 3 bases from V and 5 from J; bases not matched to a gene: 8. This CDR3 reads CASSPTPGQGNEQYF. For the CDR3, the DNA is TGTGCCAGCTCACCCACACCGGGACAGGGAAACGAGCAGTACTTC.

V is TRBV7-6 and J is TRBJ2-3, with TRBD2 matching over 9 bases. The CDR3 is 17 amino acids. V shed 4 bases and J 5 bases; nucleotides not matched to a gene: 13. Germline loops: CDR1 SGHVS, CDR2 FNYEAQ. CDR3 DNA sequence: TGTGCCAGCAGCTCCATTCTAGCGGGATCTCTGGGAGATACGCAGTATTTT. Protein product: CASSSILAGSLGDTQYF.

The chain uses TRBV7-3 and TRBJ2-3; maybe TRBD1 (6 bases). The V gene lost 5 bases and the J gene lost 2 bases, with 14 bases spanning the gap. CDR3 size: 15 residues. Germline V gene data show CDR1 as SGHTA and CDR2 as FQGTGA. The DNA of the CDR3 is TGTGCCAGCAGCCCAAACCAGGGGACCACAGATACGCAGTATTTT. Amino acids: CASSPNQGTTDTQYF.

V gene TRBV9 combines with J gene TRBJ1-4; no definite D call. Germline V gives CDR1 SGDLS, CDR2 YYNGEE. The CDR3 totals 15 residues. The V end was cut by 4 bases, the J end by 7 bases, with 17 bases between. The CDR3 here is CASSPGPEVSEKLFF. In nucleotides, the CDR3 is TGTGCCAGCAGCCCTGGGCCGGAGGTTAGTGAAAAACTGTTTTTT.

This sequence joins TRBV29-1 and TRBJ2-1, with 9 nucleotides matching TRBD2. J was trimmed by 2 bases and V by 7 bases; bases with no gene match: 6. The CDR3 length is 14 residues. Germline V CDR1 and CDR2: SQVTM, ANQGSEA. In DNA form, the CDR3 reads TGCAGCGCCTTAGCGGGAGACACCTACAATGAGCAGTTCTTC. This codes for CSALAGDTYNEQFF.

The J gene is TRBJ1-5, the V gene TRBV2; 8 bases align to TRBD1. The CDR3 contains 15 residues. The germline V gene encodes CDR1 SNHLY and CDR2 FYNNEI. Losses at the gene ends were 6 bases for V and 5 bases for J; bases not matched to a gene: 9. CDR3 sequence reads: CASSGGQGRDQPQHF. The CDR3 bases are TGTGCCAGCAGCGGCGGACAGGGCCGGGATCAGCCCCAGCATTTT.

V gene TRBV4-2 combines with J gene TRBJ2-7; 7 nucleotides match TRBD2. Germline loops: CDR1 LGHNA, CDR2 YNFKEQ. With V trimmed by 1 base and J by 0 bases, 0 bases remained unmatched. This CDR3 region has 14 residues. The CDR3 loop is CASSQGGGSYEQYF. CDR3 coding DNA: TGTGCCAGCAGCCAAGGCGGGGGCTCCTACGAGCAGTACTTC.

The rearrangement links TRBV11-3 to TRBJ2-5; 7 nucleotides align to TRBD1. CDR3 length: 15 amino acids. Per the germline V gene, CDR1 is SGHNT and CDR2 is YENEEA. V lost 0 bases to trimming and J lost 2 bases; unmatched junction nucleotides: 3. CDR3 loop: CASSLDRTGQETQYF. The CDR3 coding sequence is TGTGCCAGCAGCTTAGATCGGACAGGACAAGAGACCCAGTACTTC.

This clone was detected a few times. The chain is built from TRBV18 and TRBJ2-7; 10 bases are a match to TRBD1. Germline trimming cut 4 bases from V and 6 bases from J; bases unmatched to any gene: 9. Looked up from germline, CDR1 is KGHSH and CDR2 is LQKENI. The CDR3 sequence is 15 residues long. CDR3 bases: TGTGCCAGCTCACTAGGGACAGGGGCCCTAGGCGAGCAGTACTTC. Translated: CASSLGTGALGEQYF.

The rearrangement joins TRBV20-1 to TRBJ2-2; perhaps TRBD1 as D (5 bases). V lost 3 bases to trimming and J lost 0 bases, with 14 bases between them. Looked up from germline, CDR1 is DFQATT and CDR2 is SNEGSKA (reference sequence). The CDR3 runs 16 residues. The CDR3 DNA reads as TGCAGTGCTAGTGAACGACAGAAGCCGAACACCGGGGAGCTGTTTTTT. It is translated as CSASERQKPNTGELFF.

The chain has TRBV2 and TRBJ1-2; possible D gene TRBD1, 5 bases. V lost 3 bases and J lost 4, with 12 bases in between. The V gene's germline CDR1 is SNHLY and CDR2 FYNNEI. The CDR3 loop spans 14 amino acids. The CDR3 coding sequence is TGTGCCAGCAGTGACCGGGCCAGGGCCTATGGCTACACCTTC. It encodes CASSDRARAYGYTF.

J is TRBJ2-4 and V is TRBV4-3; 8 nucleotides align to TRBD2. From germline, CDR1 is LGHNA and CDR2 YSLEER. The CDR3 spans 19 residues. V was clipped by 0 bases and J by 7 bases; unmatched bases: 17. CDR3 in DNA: TGCGCCAGCAGCCAAGATGCCCCCTTTCGGAGCGGGAGACGGAACATTCAGTACTTC. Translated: CASSQDAPFRSGRRNIQYF.

CDR3 nucleotide sequence: TGTGCCAGCAGCTTGGAGTCTCGGACACGTAGCAATCAGCCCCAGCATTTT. This encodes CASSLESRTRSNQPQHF. The chain employs TRBV5-6 and TRBJ1-5; the D gene is possibly TRBD1 (5 bases). This CDR3 is 17 amino acids long. Germline-derived CDR1 and CDR2 are SGHDT and YYEEEE. V lost 0 bases to trimming and J lost 0 bases, with 13 bases between them. The complete variable domain, with remaining parts taken from reference TRBV5-6 and TRBJ1-5, reads DAGVTQSPTHLIKTRGQQVTLRCSPKSGHDTVSWYQQALGQGPQFIFQYYEEEERQRGNFPDRFSGHQFPNYSSELNVNALLLGDSALYLCASSLESRTRSNQPQHFGDGTRLSIL.

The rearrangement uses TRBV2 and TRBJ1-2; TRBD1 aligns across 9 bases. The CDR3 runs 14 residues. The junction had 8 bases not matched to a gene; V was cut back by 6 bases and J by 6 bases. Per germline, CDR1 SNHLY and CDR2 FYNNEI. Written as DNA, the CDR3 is TGTGCCAGCAGGCCTCCGGGACAGGGTAATGGCTACACCTTC. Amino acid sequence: CASRPPGQGNGYTF.